This T cell receptor beta chain was sequenced for a study of shared clonotypes between healthy human individuals. CDR1 and CDR2 (germline): SQVTM, ANQGSEA. CDR3 length: 18 amino acids. V shed 3 bases and J shed 2 bases, with 25 bases lying between them. CD45RA-negative memory and CD45RA+ naive subsets were split from the CD4+ cells. TCRdb's table, derived via immunoSEQ multiplex PCR, lists solely in-frame clones and lacks some. The table has about 1 million clones, approximately 68% seen once. This clone has only one observation. V and J are TRBV29-1 and TRBJ1-1; tentative D call: TRBD1 (6 bases). The sample consisted of memory CD4+ T cells sorted from blood. Regarding subset: CD45RA-negative fraction. The origin of this receptor is a man younger than 35 in good health. The CDR3, as DNA: TGCAGCGTTGACGGATACCGGGACGGAAGAGGGGGAAACACTGAAGCTTTCTTT. It encodes CSVDGYRDGRGGNTEAFF.